The 5 T cell receptor beta chains presented below share a single source sample, sequenced in a study of cytomegalovirus exposure and HLA in healthy donors. The assay was immunoSEQ multiplex PCR, and TCRdb's table has in-frame clones only and misses some. The sample has 100,000 to 150,000 clones; 94% are singletons. The sample comprised PBMCs. These receptors were collected from a woman aged 18 to 35 in good health and CMV-seronegative.

J is TRBJ2-7 and V is TRBV28, with a possible D match to TRBD1 (5 bases). The CDR3 spans 12 residues. The germline V and J ends were trimmed by 6 bases and 4 bases, with 10 bases remaining between them. Per the germline V gene, CDR1 is MDHEN and CDR2 is SYDVKM. Here the CDR3 reads CASSLGVYEQYF. The CDR3 coding sequence is TGTGCCAGCAGCCTAGGGGTGTACGAGCAGTACTTC.

J is TRBJ1-6 and V is TRBV19; 8 bases are shared with TRBD1. The CDR3 covers 14 residues. Germline CDR1 reads LNHDA; CDR2 reads SQIVND (reference sequence). Trimming at V came to 6 bases and at J to 6 bases, leaving 4 bases not matched to a gene. The CDR3 coding sequence is TGTGCCAGTAGCGAGGACAGGGCTAATTCACCCCTCCACTTT. It translates to CASSEDRANSPLHF.

V and J are TRBV7-2 and TRBJ1-1, with no clear D. This CDR3 comprises 13 residues. CDR1 is SGHTA, CDR2 FQGNSA, per germline. Trimming pared 3 bases from V and 6 bases from J, leaving 11 bases between. The CDR3 nucleotides read TGTGCCAGCAGCTTTTCTTGGGCAGCTGAAGCTTTCTTT. Its translation: CASSFSWAAEAFF. The full variable domain, in which reference TRBV7-2 and TRBJ1-1 provide the parts outside the CDR3, is GAGVSQSPSNKVTEKGKDVELRCDPISGHTALYWYRQSLGQGLEFLIYFQGNSAPDKSGLPSDRFSAERTGGSVSTLTIQRTQQEDSAVYLCASSFSWAAEAFFGQGTRLTVV.

This clone was seen a single time. The chain combines TRBV9 with TRBJ2-3, with D tentatively TRBD2 (5 bases). CDR3 size: 15 residues. The V and J ends lost 3 bases and 4 bases respectively, with 15 bases between them. Germline CDR1 reads SGDLS; CDR2 reads YYNGEE. CDR3 bases: TGTGCCAGCAGCGCATCTCAAGACTATGCAGATACGCAGTATTTT. Its translation is CASSASQDYADTQYF.

The V and J genes are TRBV28 and TRBJ1-3; 8 bases agree with TRBD1. The CDR3 runs 14 residues. The V segment lost 6 bases and the J segment 2 bases; nucleotides outside the gene matches: 3. Germline V gene data show CDR1 as MDHEN and CDR2 as SYDVKM. In nucleotides, the CDR3 is TGTGCCAGCAGGAAGACAGGGGCTGGAAACACCATATATTTT. It is translated as CASRKTGAGNTIYF.